This entry describes one T cell receptor beta chain. The record originates from a study of Tregs in tolerant kidney transplant recipients. Mixed chimerism was transient after nonmyeloablative marrow transplants from related graft donors. Sequenced by immunoSEQ multiplex PCR; TCRdb stores in-frame clones only, minus some. Its clone listing holds roughly 5,300 clones. The starting material was CD4+ T cells from blood (PBMCs), obtained less than 15 months after the transplant. The receptor's source is a human patient who received a combined kidney and bone marrow transplant. Some of the T cells might come from the graft donor.

The CDR3 sequence: CASSRDLKITDTQYF. The CDR3 bases that were read are TGTGCCAGCAGCCGGGACTTAAAGATCACAGATACG. The gene calls are TRBV7-9 and TRBJ2-3, with a possible D match to TRBD2 (6 bases). The observed sequence ends 3 residues before the CDR3 terminus, with the missing tail filled in from the germline J gene. Germline-derived CDR1 and CDR2 are SEHNR and FQNEAQ (reference sequence). This CDR3 has 15 residues. Trimming stripped 5 bases from V and 2 bases from J, with 14 bases between. Drawing the rest from reference TRBV7-9 and TRBJ2-3, the complete variable domain is DTGVSQNPRHKITKRGQNVTFRCDPISEHNRLYWYRQTLGQGPEFLTYFQNEAQLEKSRLLSDRFSAERPKGSFSTLEIQRTEQGDSAMYLCASSRDLKITDTQYFGPGTRLTVL.